What follows are 29 T cell receptor beta chains derived from one specimen sequenced in a study of early T cells in non-severe SARS-CoV-2 infection. TCRdb re-analysed the 5' RACE reads in MiXCR, keeping a single row per CDR3 protein. The sample consists of 60,000 to 75,000 distinct CDR3 sequences, roughly 11% of them appearing once. The material was whole blood, obtained at baseline. These receptor sequences come from an adult who was a healthcare worker with PCR-confirmed SARS-CoV-2 infection or an uninfected control (not recorded which).

The chain couples TRBV29-1 to TRBJ2-5, with a tentative D call TRBD2 (5 bases). V lost 3 bases and J lost 4, with 12 bases in between. The CDR3 has 13 residues. CDR1 SQVTM and CDR2 ANQGSEA come from the germline V gene. The DNA for the CDR3 is TGCAGCGTTGATGGGAGTTCCAGAGAGACCCAGTACTTC. It yields the protein CSVDGSSRETQYF.

This chain uses TRBV9 with TRBJ2-2; no firm D call. The V and J ends lost 0 bases and 6 bases respectively, with 3 bases between them. The CDR3 sequence is 12 residues long. CDR1 and CDR2 (germline): SGDLS, YYNGEE. CDR3 sequence (DNA): TGTGCCAGCAGCGTAGGCCCCGGGGAGCTGTTTTTT. Protein product: CASSVGPGELFF.

This clonotype occurred many times. The genes are TRBV5-1 and TRBJ2-4; 8 positions match TRBD2. This CDR3 region has 15 residues. Per the germline V gene, CDR1 is SGHRS and CDR2 is YFSETQ. Germline trimming cut 3 bases from V and 6 bases from J; bases unmatched to any gene: 8. The DNA for the CDR3 is TGCGCCAGCAGCTCGGGACTAGTTGAAGGAAACATTCAGTACTTC. Protein sequence: CASSSGLVEGNIQYF.

The chain's CDR3 is CASTLDYGNTIYF. The CDR3 coding sequence is TGTGCCAGCACCCTTGACTATGGAAACACCATATATTTT. The chain combines TRBV2 with TRBJ1-3; D gene unclear. Germline CDR1 and CDR2: SNHLY and FYNNEI. Trimming left V 7 bases short and J 3 bases short, with 10 bases between. The CDR3 is 13 residues long.

The chain's CDR3 is CASSLGKTGSEQYF. CDR3 in DNA: TGTGCCAGCAGCTTGGGGAAGACAGGGTCCGAGCAGTACTTC. This chain links TRBV5-4 with TRBJ2-7; 7 nucleotides line up with TRBD1. Trimming at V came to 0 bases and at J to 6 bases, leaving 6 bases not matched to a gene. The CDR3 sequence is 14 residues long. CDR1 SGHNT and CDR2 YYREEE come from the germline V gene (reference sequence). Full variable domain (remainder filled in from reference TRBV5-4 and TRBJ2-7): ETGVTQSPTHLIKTRGQQVTLRCSSQSGHNTVSWYQQALGQGPQFIFQYYREEENGRGNFPPRFSGLQFPNYSSELNVNALELDDSALYLCASSLGKTGSEQYFGPGTRLTVT.

In this sample, this clonotype turned up many times. The gene calls are TRBV25-1 and TRBJ2-5; the match to TRBD2 covers 10 bases. Germline CDR1 and CDR2: MGHDK and SYGVNS. The CDR3 loop spans 13 amino acids. The junction had 2 bases not matched to a gene; V was cut back by 6 bases and J by 4 bases. DNA of the CDR3: TGTGCCAGCAGCGTAGCGGGAGGAGAGACCCAGTACTTC. The encoded protein is CASSVAGGETQYF.

This clonotype was seen ten or more times. The chain combines TRBV5-1 with TRBJ2-7, with D perhaps matching TRBD1 (6 bases). Trimming shortened V by 1 base and J by 3 bases, and 14 bases separated the two germline ends. The length of the CDR3 is 15 residues. From germline, CDR1 is SGHRS and CDR2 YFSETQ. For the CDR3, the DNA is TGCGCCAGCAGCTTGACCACCGGGACAAACTACGAGCAGTACTTC. Residues: CASSLTTGTNYEQYF.

In this sample, this clonotype turned up many times. The rearrangement links TRBV15 to TRBJ2-1, with D possibly TRBD2 on 6 matching bases. Trimming left V 5 bases short and J 7 bases short, with 18 bases between. The length of the CDR3 is 15 residues. Germline-derived CDR1 and CDR2 are LNHNV and YYDKDF (reference sequence). CDR3 in DNA: TGTGCCACCAGCGACCCCCAAGCGGGTATAAATGAGCAGTTCTTC. Translated, it gives CATSDPQAGINEQFF.

V is TRBV7-9 and J is TRBJ1-1; D might be TRBD1 (6 bases). Trimming pared 5 bases from V and 2 bases from J, leaving 12 bases between. There are 14 residues in the CDR3. Germline-derived CDR1 and CDR2 are SEHNR and FQNEAQ (reference sequence). The CDR3: CASSKRDTNTEAFF. The CDR3 DNA follows: TGTGCCAGCAGCAAGCGGGACACTAACACTGAAGCTTTCTTT.

The gene calls are TRBV10-3 and TRBJ2-1; the D gene is possibly TRBD2 (5 bases). V lost 6 bases to trimming and J lost 7 bases, with 22 bases between them. CDR3 length: 16 amino acids. The germline CDR1 and CDR2 sequences are ENHRY and SYGVKD. The CDR3 loop reads CAIRGATAPTGNEQFF. CDR3 sequence (DNA): TGTGCCATCAGGGGTGCAACTGCTCCCACGGGAAATGAGCAGTTCTTC.

This clonotype was seen ten or more times. The genes are TRBV5-3 and TRBJ2-2, with a tentative D call TRBD2 (5 bases). TRBV5-3 is reported as an ORF; its role is uncertain. Trimming took 5 bases from V and 3 from J, leaving 14 bases between them. The CDR3 loop spans 15 amino acids. This chain's CDR3 is CARRSGPADTGELFF. DNA of the CDR3: TGTGCCAGAAGGTCCGGCCCAGCGGACACCGGGGAGCTGTTTTTT.

The chain uses TRBV5-6 and TRBJ2-5, with TRBD1 matching 9 bases. The CDR3 contains 14 residues. After removal of 2 bases from V and 1 base from J, the junction contained 0 bases not matched to a gene. Germline values: CDR1 SGHDT, CDR2 YYEEEE. This chain's CDR3 is CASSLQGAQETQYF. CDR3 sequence (DNA): TGTGCCAGCAGCTTACAGGGGGCCCAAGAGACCCAGTACTTC.

This clonotype was counted at least ten times. The rearrangement joins TRBV28 to TRBJ1-3; tentatively, D is TRBD1 (5 bases). This CDR3 region has 15 residues. Per germline, CDR1 MDHEN and CDR2 SYDVKM. V was shortened by 3 bases and J by 5 bases, with 14 bases between the two germline ends. The CDR3 DNA sequence: TGTGCCAGCAGTTTGGGCAGGGAAAGACGAAACACCATATATTTT. Translating it yields CASSLGRERRNTIYF.

The gene calls are TRBV2 and TRBJ2-7; D not resolved. Germline CDR1 is SNHLY and CDR2 is FYNNEI. V lost 7 bases to trimming and J lost 0 bases, with 13 bases between them. The CDR3 loop spans 14 amino acids. The DNA of the CDR3 is TGTGCCAGCATTCCTGCCCGGAGCTCCTACGAGCAGTACTTC. Translated, it gives CASIPARSSYEQYF.

This clonotype was seen ten or more times. The chain employs TRBV6-1 and TRBJ2-2; D gene uncertain. V lost 3 bases, J lost 2 bases, and 1 base lay in between. Germline V lookup: CDR1 MNHNS, CDR2 SASEGT. The CDR3 sequence is 12 residues long. Here the CDR3 DNA reads TGTGCCAGCAGTGATAACACCGGGGAGCTGTTTTTT. It yields the protein CASSDNTGELFF.

This clonotype was picked up many times. The genes are TRBV20-1 and TRBJ2-1; 7 positions agree with TRBD2. J was trimmed by 4 bases and V by 4 bases; bases with no gene match: 10. The germline V gene encodes CDR1 DFQATT and CDR2 SNEGSKA (reference sequence). The length of the CDR3 is 15 residues. The CDR3 spells CSAISGTNSYNEQFF. CDR3 DNA: TGCAGTGCTATATCCGGGACTAACAGTTACAATGAGCAGTTCTTC.

The J gene is TRBJ2-7, the V gene TRBV7-2; no reliable D call. Germline CDR1 and CDR2: SGHTA and FQGNSA. Trimming left V 5 bases short and J 3 bases short, with 14 bases between. The CDR3 covers 14 residues. The CDR3: CASSPTGTGYEQYF. The DNA for the CDR3 is TGTGCCAGCAGCCCCACGGGTACGGGCTACGAGCAGTACTTC.

This clonotype was counted ten times or more. The V gene is TRBV20-1, the J gene TRBJ1-6; D is perhaps TRBD1 (5 bases). CDR1 DFQATT and CDR2 SNEGSKA come from the germline V gene (reference sequence). Trimming took off 2 bases at V and 8 bases at J, with 10 bases between the two ends. This CDR3 comprises 13 residues. CDR3 amino acids: CSARRGADSPLHF. The CDR3 region has the DNA TGCAGTGCTAGACGAGGGGCGGATTCACCCCTCCACTTT.

The chain couples TRBV7-2 to TRBJ2-6, with a possible D match to TRBD1 (5 bases). The germline CDR1 and CDR2 sequences are SGHTA and FQGNSA. Trimming shortened V by 3 bases and J by 9 bases, and 9 bases separated the two germline ends. This CDR3 contains 13 residues. The CDR3 coding sequence is TGTGCCAGCAGCTTTGACAGTTACAACGTCCTGACTTTC. It translates to CASSFDSYNVLTF.

This sequence joins TRBV7-2 and TRBJ2-3; a weak D match, TRBD1 (5 bases). The V end lost 4 bases, the J end lost 4 bases, and 9 bases lay between the germline ends. This CDR3 region has 13 residues. Germline V gives CDR1 SGHTA, CDR2 FQGNSA. The CDR3 nucleotides are TGTGCCAGCAGCTCAGGGTCCGCAGATACGCAGTATTTT. It is translated as CASSSGSADTQYF.

This rearrangement joins TRBV5-1 to TRBJ2-5, with D perhaps matching TRBD1 (6 bases). The ends were cut back, 7 bases at V and 3 bases at J, with 16 bases in the middle. Germline assignment: CDR1 SGHRS and CDR2 YFSETQ. This CDR3 is 14 amino acids long. The CDR3 is CASRPDPGEETQYF. CDR3 coding DNA: TGCGCCAGCCGACCCGATCCAGGGGAAGAGACCCAGTACTTC.

V gene TRBV6-2 or TRBV6-3 combines with J gene TRBJ2-1; 7 bases are a match to TRBD2. Germline values: CDR1 MNHEY, CDR2 SVGEGT. The CDR3 totals 14 residues. After removal of 5 bases from V and 4 bases from J, the junction contained 5 bases not matched to a gene. CDR3 loop: CASSNAGVYNEQFF. The CDR3 DNA follows: TGTGCCAGCAGTAACGCGGGGGTTTACAATGAGCAGTTCTTC.

In its sample, this clonotype was seen many times. V gene TRBV27 combines with J gene TRBJ2-7; D possibly corresponds to TRBD1 (5 bases). Per the germline V gene, CDR1 is MNHEY and CDR2 is SMNVEV (reference sequence). The CDR3 loop spans 14 amino acids. V was shortened by 7 bases and J by 6 bases, with 19 bases between the two germline ends. This CDR3 is CASTLKGSSREQYF. In DNA, the CDR3 is TGTGCCAGCACCCTCAAGGGGTCTTCCCGCGAGCAGTACTTC.

This clonotype appeared a few times. The chain uses TRBV29-1 and TRBJ2-1, with TRBD2 matching 7 bases. J lost 7 bases, V lost 6 bases, and 6 bases had no gene match. CDR3 length equals 12 residues. The germline V gene has CDR1 SQVTM and CDR2 ANQGSEA. The CDR3 here is CSVGAGRNEQFF. The CDR3 nucleotides are TGCAGCGTGGGAGCGGGGAGGAATGAGCAGTTCTTC.

This rearrangement joins TRBV5-1 to TRBJ2-5; no clear D gene. CDR3 length equals 12 residues. Germline assignment: CDR1 SGHRS and CDR2 YFSETQ. Trimming pared 4 bases from V and 1 base from J, leaving 5 bases between. The CDR3 protein is CASSIAQETQYF. CDR3 nucleotides: TGCGCCAGCAGCATCGCCCAAGAGACCCAGTACTTC.

This clonotype was counted ten times or more. This rearrangement joins TRBV7-3 to TRBJ2-1, with 12 nucleotides matching TRBD2. Germline CDR1 SGHTA, CDR2 FQGTGA. V lost 4 bases and J lost 4; bases outside the gene matches: 5. The CDR3 consists of 16 residues. The CDR3: CASSYLLAGGYNEQFF. The CDR3 region has the DNA TGTGCCAGCAGCTACCTACTAGCGGGAGGATACAATGAGCAGTTCTTC.

This clonotype has only a few counts. The J gene is TRBJ2-1, the V gene TRBV11-1; the D is unclear. The CDR3 contains 15 residues. With 3 bases removed from V and 4 bases from J, the gap between germline ends came to 13 bases. Per the germline V gene, CDR1 is SGHAT and CDR2 is FQDESV (reference sequence). This CDR3 is CASSFQSVGYNEQFF. DNA for the CDR3: TGTGCCAGCAGCTTTCAGAGTGTCGGGTACAATGAGCAGTTCTTC.

This clonotype has just a few counts. The chain links TRBV6-6 to TRBJ1-1; the D gene is possibly TRBD1 (5 bases). The germline V and J ends were trimmed by 2 bases and 5 bases, with 9 bases remaining between them. The CDR3 consists of 13 residues. Germline lookup yields CDR1 MNHNY and CDR2 SVGAGI (reference sequence). The CDR3, as DNA: TGTGCCAGCAGTTACGGGGGAGGGACTGAAGCTTTCTTT. It codes for CASSYGGGTEAFF.

The V gene is TRBV2, the J gene TRBJ2-5, with 9 nucleotides matching TRBD2. Germline loops: CDR1 SNHLY, CDR2 FYNNEI. The CDR3 extends over 15 amino acids. V shed 2 bases and J 5 bases; nucleotides not matched to a gene: 6. The CDR3 DNA sequence: TGTGCCAGCAGTGAACCGGCTAGCGGGGCGGAGACCCAGTACTTC. Its protein is CASSEPASGAETQYF.